The present T cell receptor beta chain was sequenced within a study of blood T cell repertoires in COVID-19 (dated by TCRdb to 2018 to 2021). At the level of the whole study: Samples covering the acute and convalescent phases of COVID-19 were provided by collaborators in the United States, Italy and Spain. The prospective study material was composed of cDNA or gDNA derived from T cells, B-cell-depleted T cells, or PBMCs. The dataset comprised deeply sampled blood TCRbeta repertoires from subjects exposed to, actively infected with, or recovered from COVID-19. The repertoires were released in a freely available public database meant as a resource for research on the immune response to SARS-CoV-2. Samples were obtained from the ongoing ImmuneRACE study (first 160 participants) and from over 1,000 subjects provided by 6 global collaborators. Nearly every sample came with metadata listing a de-identified subject ID, COVID-19 status, age in years and sex. Where available, HLA class I and class II types were taken from metadata supplied by the sample provider and were not determined by assay-based typing. The full study reports these points: Clinical and demographic metadata were provided uncurated, with the amount varying by source and participant.

TCRbeta CDR3 regions were amplified from genomic DNA by means of the immunoSEQ Assay, a bias-controlled multiplex PCR. From the authors' description of their analysis: The number of nucleated cells in each sample was estimated by amplification of reference gene primers within the assay. Sequence reads were collapsed and filtered to measure the absolute abundance of every unique TCRbeta CDR3 rearrangement. For each sample, productive Simpson clonality was calculated by taking the square root of Simpson's diversity index across productive rearrangements. In its TCRdb copy, this immuneACCESS table keeps in-frame sequences only and misses some clones. Where compared with another copy, unresolved V genes explain less than half of these, and the others have no known cause. That table furnishes V, J and clone size, whereas the DNA furnished D and trimming. This sample lists about 140,000 clones; roughly nine tenths were detected once. Approximately 2.5% of the sample is held by the ten biggest clonotypes.

One collaborating source in Seattle enrolled patients while the patients were actively infected and followed the patients over time throughout the course of disease. Collaborating institutions collected whole blood in K2EDTA tubes following their own protocols. For TCRbeta analysis, collaborators shipped samples as frozen whole blood, isolated PBMCs, or DNA extracted from either of those sample types. Note on this clone: What antigen it recognizes has not been identified. It has no much larger one-base neighbor in the sample; base qualities were not kept.

From the germline V gene (reference sequence), CDR1 is SEHNR and CDR2 is FQNEAQ. From cysteine to phenylalanine, the CDR3 is 15 amino acids long. Of the read, only the CDR3 DNA is kept; its 45 bases are in frame from base 1. Trimming at the junction amounts to 5 bases on V and 4 bases on J, and the germline ends lie 18 bases apart. The chain links TRBV7-9 with TRBJ2-7, with TRBD1 as a weak D call on 7 bases. Source material: peripheral blood. This clonotype was sampled from a human donor with COVID-19, enrolled during active disease. The donor label of this sample is uncertain. The DNA sequence is as follows: TGTGCCAGCAGCCCACCCAGGGGGGACGGATACGAGCAGTACTTC. Its amino acids are CASSPPRGDGYEQYF.